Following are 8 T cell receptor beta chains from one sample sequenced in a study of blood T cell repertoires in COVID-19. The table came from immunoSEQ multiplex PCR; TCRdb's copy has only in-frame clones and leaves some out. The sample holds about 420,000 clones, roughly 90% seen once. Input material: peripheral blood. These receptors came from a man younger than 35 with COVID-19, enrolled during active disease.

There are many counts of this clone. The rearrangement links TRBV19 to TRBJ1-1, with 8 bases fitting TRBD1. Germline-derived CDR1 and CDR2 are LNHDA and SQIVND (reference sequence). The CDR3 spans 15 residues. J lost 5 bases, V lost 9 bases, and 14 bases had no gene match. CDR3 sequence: CASRLQQGGLTEAFF. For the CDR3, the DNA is TGTGCCAGCCGTCTTCAACAGGGGGGTCTTACTGAAGCTTTCTTT.

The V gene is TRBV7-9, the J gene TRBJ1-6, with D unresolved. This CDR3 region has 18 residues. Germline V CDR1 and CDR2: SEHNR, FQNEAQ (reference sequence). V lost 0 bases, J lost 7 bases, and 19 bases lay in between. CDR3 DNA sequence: TGTGCCAGCAGCTTAGCCCCCACATCTTTACTAGGGAATTCACCCCTCCACTTT. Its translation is CASSLAPTSLLGNSPLHF.

The chain's CDR3 is CASRITGGEIGYTF. CDR3 in DNA: TGTGCCAGTAGGATAACAGGGGGCGAGATTGGCTACACCTTC. The chain couples TRBV19 to TRBJ1-2; 9 bases map to TRBD1. The CDR3 consists of 14 residues. Unmatched junction bases numbered 9, after V lost 6 bases and J lost 7 bases. Per germline, CDR1 LNHDA and CDR2 SQIVND (reference sequence).

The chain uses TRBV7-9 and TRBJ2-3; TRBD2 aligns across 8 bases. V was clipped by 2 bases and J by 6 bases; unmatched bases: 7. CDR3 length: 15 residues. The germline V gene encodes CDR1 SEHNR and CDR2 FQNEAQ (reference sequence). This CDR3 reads CASSLFSGMTDTQYF. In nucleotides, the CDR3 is TGTGCCAGCAGCTTATTTAGCGGGATGACGGATACGCAGTATTTT.

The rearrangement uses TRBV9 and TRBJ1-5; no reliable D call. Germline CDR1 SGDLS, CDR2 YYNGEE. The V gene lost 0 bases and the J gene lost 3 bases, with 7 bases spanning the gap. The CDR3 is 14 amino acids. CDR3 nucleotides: TGTGCCAGCAGCGTAGGGCAGTTCAATCAGCCCCAGCATTTT. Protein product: CASSVGQFNQPQHF.

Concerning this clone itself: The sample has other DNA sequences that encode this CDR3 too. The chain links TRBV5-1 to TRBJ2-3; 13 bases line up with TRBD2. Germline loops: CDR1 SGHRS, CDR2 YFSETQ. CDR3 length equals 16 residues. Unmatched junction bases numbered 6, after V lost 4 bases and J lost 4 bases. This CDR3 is CASSPRTSGSSDTQYF. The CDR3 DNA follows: TGCGCCAGCAGCCCAAGGACTAGCGGGAGCTCAGATACGCAGTATTTT.

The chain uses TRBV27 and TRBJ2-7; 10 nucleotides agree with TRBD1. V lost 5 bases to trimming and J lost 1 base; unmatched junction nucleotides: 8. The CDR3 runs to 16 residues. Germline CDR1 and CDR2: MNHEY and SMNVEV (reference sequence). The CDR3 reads CASSPQGQGWSYEQYF. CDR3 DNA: TGTGCCAGCAGTCCCCAGGGACAGGGGTGGTCCTACGAGCAGTACTTC.

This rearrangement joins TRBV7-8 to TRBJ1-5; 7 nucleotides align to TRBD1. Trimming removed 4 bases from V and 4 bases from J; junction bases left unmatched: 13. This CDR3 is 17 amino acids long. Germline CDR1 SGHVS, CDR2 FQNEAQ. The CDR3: CASSSRGTEGPNQPQHF. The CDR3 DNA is TGTGCCAGCAGCTCACGGGGGACAGAGGGGCCTAATCAGCCCCAGCATTTT.